This TCR beta chain is from a study of blood T cell repertoires in COVID-19. Study as a whole: Spain, Italy and the United States supplied samples that represented acute and convalescent COVID-19.

Between the trimmed V and J ends, which lost 6 bases and 0 bases, there was a span of 10 bases. Germline CDR1 and CDR2: SGHRS and YFSETQ. The CDR3 has 13 residues. In the original workflow: Amplification of reference gene primers was used by the study to estimate nucleated cell counts. The data were produced by immunoSEQ multiplex PCR, yet TCRdb's version contains in-frame clones alone and is incomplete. V, J and clone size are those of that table, while D and trimming were read from the DNA. The profile shows tens of thousands of clones, roughly 90% of them singletons. Sequenced input: peripheral blood. The source is a man aged 50 or older with active or convalescent COVID-19. The chain carries TRBV5-1 and TRBJ2-7; no reliable D call. This CDR3 reads CASKVSISYEQYF. The CDR3, as DNA: TGCGCCAGCAAAGTTAGTATCTCCTACGAGCAGTACTTC.